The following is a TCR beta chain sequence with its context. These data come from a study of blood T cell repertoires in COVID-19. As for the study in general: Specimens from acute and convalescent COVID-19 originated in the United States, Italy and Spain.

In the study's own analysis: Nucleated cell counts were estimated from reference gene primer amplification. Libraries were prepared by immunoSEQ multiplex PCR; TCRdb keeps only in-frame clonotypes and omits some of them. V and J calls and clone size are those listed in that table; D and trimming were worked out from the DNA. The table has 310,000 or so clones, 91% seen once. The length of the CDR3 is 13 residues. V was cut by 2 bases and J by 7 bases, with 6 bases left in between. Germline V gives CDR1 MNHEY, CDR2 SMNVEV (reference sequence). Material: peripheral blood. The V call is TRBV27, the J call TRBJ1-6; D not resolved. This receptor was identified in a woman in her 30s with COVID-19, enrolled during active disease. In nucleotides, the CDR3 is TGTGCCAGCAGTTTAGTCGGGAATTCACCCCTCCACTTT. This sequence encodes CASSLVGNSPLHF.